The 19 T cell receptor beta chains in this list originate from one sample, sequenced in a study of blood T cell repertoires in COVID-19. Generated by immunoSEQ multiplex PCR, the TCRdb table keeps only in-frame clones and is missing some. The table has roughly 100,000 clones, about two thirds seen once; the top ten hold approximately 0.9%. Sequenced input: peripheral blood. The receptors come from a human donor with acute or convalescent COVID-19. The donor label of this sample is uncertain.

This chain links TRBV7-2 with TRBJ1-1, with D uncertain. The CDR3 is 9 residues long. Germline lookup yields CDR1 SGHTA and CDR2 FQGNSA. Trimming removed 9 bases from V and 5 bases from J, with 4 bases in between. CDR3 DNA: TGTGCCAGACGGACTGAAGCTTTCTTT. Its translation is CARRTEAFF.

This chain connects TRBV2 to TRBJ2-5, with a tentative D call TRBD1 (6 bases). In germline, CDR1 is SNHLY, CDR2 FYNNEI. V was cut by 6 bases and J by 6 bases, with 11 bases left in between. CDR3 length equals 12 residues. The CDR3 loop reads CASRATGKTQYF. CDR3 sequence (DNA): TGTGCCAGCAGGGCAACAGGGAAGACCCAGTACTTC.

The chain couples TRBV9 to TRBJ2-2, with 8 bases lining up with TRBD2. V shed 4 bases and J 1 base; nucleotides not matched to a gene: 6. From germline, CDR1 is SGDLS and CDR2 YYNGEE. CDR3 size: 16 residues. CDR3: CASSPREAGNTGELFF. The CDR3 DNA is TGTGCCAGCAGCCCGCGGGAGGCGGGGAACACCGGGGAGCTGTTTTTT.

The chain recombines TRBV19 with TRBJ2-1; the match to TRBD2 covers 8 bases. Germline V lookup: CDR1 LNHDA, CDR2 SQIVND (reference sequence). The CDR3 is 13 residues long. V shed 8 bases, J shed 7 bases, and the junction held 7 bases outside the gene matches. The DNA for the CDR3 is TGTGCCAGTTGGCGGGGGGCAGGTAATGAGCAGTTCTTC. Translation: CASWRGAGNEQFF.

This clone was recorded many times. J is TRBJ1-4 and V is TRBV15; 9 positions match TRBD1. The CDR3 contains 17 residues. Germline CDR1 and CDR2: LNHNV and YYDKDF (reference sequence). The ends lost 1 base at V and 0 bases at J; junction bases unmatched: 3. The CDR3 DNA reads as TGTGCCACCAGCAGAGCGGGGACAGGGTCAACTAATGAAAAACTGTTTTTT. Its protein is CATSRAGTGSTNEKLFF.

The chain employs TRBV6-1 and TRBJ2-6; TRBD1 matches at 9 bases. Trimming removed 2 bases from V and 2 bases from J; junction bases left unmatched: 4. This CDR3 is built from 17 residues. Germline V lookup: CDR1 MNHNS, CDR2 SASEGT. In nucleotides, the CDR3 is TGTGCCAGCAGTGAAATGAGACAGGGGGCTGGGGCCAACGTCCTGACTTTC. It translates to CASSEMRQGAGANVLTF.

This clone was detected only a few times. This rearrangement joins TRBV7-6 to TRBJ2-5; the D gene is possibly TRBD2 (6 bases). The germline V gene has CDR1 SGHVS and CDR2 FNYEAQ. This CDR3 has 14 residues. V gave up 5 bases and J gave up 7 bases, with 17 bases separating them. This CDR3 is CASSRMTSEGTQYF. In DNA form, the CDR3 reads TGTGCCAGCAGCCGAATGACTAGTGAGGGGACCCAGTACTTC.

The chain recombines TRBV5-5 with TRBJ1-1, with 8 positions matching TRBD1. CDR1 is SGHKS, CDR2 YYEKEE, per germline (reference sequence). V lost 9 bases to trimming and J lost 1 base; unmatched junction nucleotides: 5. The CDR3 loop spans 13 amino acids. The CDR3 DNA is TGTGCCACGGGACAGGTCTCGAACACTGAAGCTTTCTTT. Amino acids: CATGQVSNTEAFF. Looking up the rest from reference TRBV5-5 and TRBJ1-1 gives the full variable domain: DAGVTQSPTHLIKTRGQQVTLRCSPISGHKSVSWYQQVLGQGPQFIFQYYEKEERGRGNFPDRFSARQFPNYSSELNVNALLLGDSALYLCATGQVSNTEAFFGQGTRLTVV.

This clone was counted a single time. The chain uses TRBV2 and TRBJ1-5; 10 bases are shared with TRBD1. The CDR3 length is 15 residues. V was pared by 5 bases and J by 6 bases, with 7 bases of the junction left unmatched. The germline gives CDR1 SNHLY, CDR2 FYNNEI. The CDR3: CASSRTGGRGQPQHF. The CDR3 DNA follows: TGTGCCAGCAGTCGGACAGGGGGAAGGGGTCAGCCCCAGCATTTT.

The CDR3 here is CASSLFGTSGTVSYEQYF. The DNA of the CDR3 is TGCGCCAGCAGCCTCTTTGGGACTAGCGGAACTGTGTCCTACGAGCAGTACTTC. The chain has TRBV4-1 and TRBJ2-7, with 11 positions matching TRBD2. Germline CDR1 is MGHRA and CDR2 is YSYEKL. V lost 4 bases, J lost 1 base, and 12 bases stayed unmatched. The CDR3 loop spans 18 amino acids.

V is TRBV28 and J is TRBJ1-1; D gene uncertain. The V gene's germline CDR1 is MDHEN and CDR2 SYDVKM. Between the trimmed V and J ends, which lost 3 bases and 1 base, there was a span of 9 bases. The CDR3 is made up of 14 amino acids. CDR3 sequence reads: CASSFLGGNTEAFF. The CDR3, as DNA: TGTGCCAGCAGTTTTTTAGGAGGGAACACTGAAGCTTTCTTT.

This chain links TRBV4-1 with TRBJ2-3; D is possibly TRBD2 (5 bases). The CDR3 is 15 amino acids. Germline CDR1 MGHRA, CDR2 YSYEKL. Trimming removed 2 bases at V and 0 bases at J, with 9 bases between. This CDR3 is CASSQRGISTDTQYF. The CDR3 nucleotides are TGCGCCAGCAGCCAACGGGGAATTAGCACAGATACGCAGTATTTT.

The chain links TRBV9 to TRBJ1-3; D ambiguous. Germline V gives CDR1 SGDLS, CDR2 YYNGEE. The CDR3 has 14 amino acids. The V and J ends lost 3 bases and 3 bases respectively, with 10 bases between them. The CDR3 region is CASSALPGGNTIYF. DNA for the CDR3: TGTGCCAGCAGCGCCTTGCCGGGTGGAAACACCATATATTTT.

This rearrangement joins TRBV5-1 to TRBJ2-7; a weak D match, TRBD1 (6 bases). This CDR3 is 14 amino acids long. Trimming left V 5 bases short and J 0 bases short, with 12 bases between. The germline V gene has CDR1 SGHRS and CDR2 YFSETQ. The CDR3 DNA reads as TGCGCCAGCAGACAGGGCCCGAGCTCCTACGAGCAGTACGTC. Translation gives CASRQGPSSYEQYV.

The rearrangement links TRBV5-1 to TRBJ2-1; D is ambiguous. This CDR3 has 12 residues. The V and J ends lost 1 base and 8 bases respectively, with 7 bases between them. Germline V lookup: CDR1 SGHRS, CDR2 YFSETQ. CDR3 sequence reads: CASSLTVHEQFF. CDR3 sequence (DNA): TGCGCCAGCAGCTTGACAGTTCATGAGCAGTTCTTC.

The J gene is TRBJ2-7, the V gene TRBV12-3 or TRBV12-4; maybe TRBD1 (6 bases). The CDR3 is 13 residues long. V lost 2 bases and J lost 4, with 9 bases in between. The CDR3 loop reads CASSLYRAYEQYF. The DNA of the CDR3 is TGTGCCAGCAGTTTATACAGGGCTTACGAGCAGTACTTC.

This clone was found many times. DNA of the CDR3: TGTGCCATCAGTGGACCAGGGGCTAGGGAGACCCAGTACTTC. Translated: CAISGPGARETQYF. This chain joins TRBV10-3 and TRBJ2-5, with D perhaps matching TRBD1 (6 bases). Germline CDR1 is ENHRY and CDR2 is SYGVKD. V was trimmed by 4 bases and J by 5 bases, leaving 14 bases between them. CDR3 length: 14 residues.

The chain couples TRBV9 to TRBJ1-1; D possibly corresponds to TRBD1 (5 bases). Germline values: CDR1 SGDLS, CDR2 YYNGEE. This CDR3 spans 15 amino acids. The V end was cut by 3 bases, the J end by 6 bases, with 18 bases between. The DNA for the CDR3 is TGTGCCAGCAGCGGAAACCAGGGAGGGATCTCTGAAGCTTTCTTT. Protein sequence: CASSGNQGGISEAFF.

This sequence joins TRBV3-1 (or the pseudogene TRBV3-2) and TRBJ2-3, with 8 bases that match TRBD2. V was pared by 0 bases and J by 3 bases, with 5 bases of the junction left unmatched. Germline values: CDR1 LGHDT, CDR2 YNNKEL (reference sequence). This CDR3 has 16 amino acids. In nucleotides, the CDR3 is TGTGCCAGCAGCCAAGATCCGGCGGGGGGAACAGATACGCAGTATTTT. As protein: CASSQDPAGGTDTQYF.